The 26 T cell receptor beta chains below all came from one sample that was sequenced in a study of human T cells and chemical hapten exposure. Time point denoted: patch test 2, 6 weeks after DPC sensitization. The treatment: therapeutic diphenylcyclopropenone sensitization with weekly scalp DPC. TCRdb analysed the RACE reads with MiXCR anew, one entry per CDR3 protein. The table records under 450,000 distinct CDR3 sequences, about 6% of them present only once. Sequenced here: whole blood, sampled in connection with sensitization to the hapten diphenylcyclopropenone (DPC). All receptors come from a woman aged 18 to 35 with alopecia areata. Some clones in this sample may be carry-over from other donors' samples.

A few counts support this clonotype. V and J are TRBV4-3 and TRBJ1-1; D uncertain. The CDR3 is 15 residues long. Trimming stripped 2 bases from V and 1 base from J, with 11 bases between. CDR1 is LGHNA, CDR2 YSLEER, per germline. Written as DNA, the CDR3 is TGCGCCAGCAGCCAACTTGCAGATACGAACACTGAAGCTTTCTTT. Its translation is CASSQLADTNTEAFF.

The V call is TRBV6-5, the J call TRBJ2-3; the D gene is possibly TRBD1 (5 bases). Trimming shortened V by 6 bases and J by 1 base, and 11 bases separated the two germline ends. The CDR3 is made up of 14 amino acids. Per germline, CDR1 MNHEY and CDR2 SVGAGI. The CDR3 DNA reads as TGTGCCAGCAGCGGAAAGACAGGCACAGATACGCAGTATTTT. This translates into CASSGKTGTDTQYF.

CDR3 in amino acids: CASSRLKGNQPQHF. In nucleotides, the CDR3 is TGTGCCAGCTCACGGTTGAAGGGCAATCAGCCCCAGCATTTT. The chain combines TRBV18 with TRBJ1-5; D unclear. There are 14 residues in the CDR3. Trimming took off 4 bases at V and 2 bases at J, with 9 bases between the two ends. Germline CDR1 and CDR2: KGHSH and LQKENI.

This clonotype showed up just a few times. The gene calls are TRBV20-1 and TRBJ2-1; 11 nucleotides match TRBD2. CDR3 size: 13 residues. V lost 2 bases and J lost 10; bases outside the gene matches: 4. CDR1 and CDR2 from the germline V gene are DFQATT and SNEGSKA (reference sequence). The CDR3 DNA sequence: TGCAGTGCTAGAATAGCGGGGGGGCAGGAGCAGTTCTTC. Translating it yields CSARIAGGQEQFF.

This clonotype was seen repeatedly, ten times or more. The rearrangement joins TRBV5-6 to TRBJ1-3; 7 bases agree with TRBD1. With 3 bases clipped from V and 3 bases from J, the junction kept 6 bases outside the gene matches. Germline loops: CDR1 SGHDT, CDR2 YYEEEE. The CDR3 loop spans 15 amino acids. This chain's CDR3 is CASSSQGRDGNTIYF. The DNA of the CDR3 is TGTGCCAGCAGCTCACAGGGGCGGGATGGAAACACCATATATTTT.

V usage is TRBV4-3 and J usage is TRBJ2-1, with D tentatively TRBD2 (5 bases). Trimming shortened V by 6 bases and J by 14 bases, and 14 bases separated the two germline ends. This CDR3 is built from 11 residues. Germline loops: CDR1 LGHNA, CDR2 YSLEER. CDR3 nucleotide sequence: TGCGCCAGCAGGAGGACTCTCTGGGAGTTCTTC. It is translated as CASRRTLWEFF.

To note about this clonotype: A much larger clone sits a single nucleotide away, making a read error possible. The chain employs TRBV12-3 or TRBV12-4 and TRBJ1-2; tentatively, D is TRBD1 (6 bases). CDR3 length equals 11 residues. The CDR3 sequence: CVSRGRDGYTF. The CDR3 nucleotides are TGTGTCAGCAGGGGACGGGATGGCTACACCTTC.

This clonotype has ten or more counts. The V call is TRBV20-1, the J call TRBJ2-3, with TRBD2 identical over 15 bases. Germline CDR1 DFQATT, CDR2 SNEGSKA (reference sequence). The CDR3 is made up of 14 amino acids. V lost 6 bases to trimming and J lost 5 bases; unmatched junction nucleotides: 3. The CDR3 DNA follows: TGCAGTGCCGGACTAGCGGGGGGGATAGATACGCAGTATTTT. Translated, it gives CSAGLAGGIDTQYF.

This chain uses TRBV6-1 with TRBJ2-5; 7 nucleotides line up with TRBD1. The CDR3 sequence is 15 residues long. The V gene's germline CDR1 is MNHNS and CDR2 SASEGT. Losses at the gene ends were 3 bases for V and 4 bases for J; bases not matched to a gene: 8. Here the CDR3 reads CASSDMGTAAETQYF. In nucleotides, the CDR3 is TGTGCCAGCAGTGATATGGGGACAGCCGCAGAGACCCAGTACTTC.

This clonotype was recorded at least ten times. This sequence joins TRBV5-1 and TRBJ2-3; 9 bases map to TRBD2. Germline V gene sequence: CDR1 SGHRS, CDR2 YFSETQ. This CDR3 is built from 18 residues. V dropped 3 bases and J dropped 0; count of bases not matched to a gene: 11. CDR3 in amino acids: CASSYPPKRGASTDTQYF. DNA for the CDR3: TGCGCCAGCAGCTACCCACCAAAGCGGGGGGCTAGCACAGATACGCAGTATTTT.

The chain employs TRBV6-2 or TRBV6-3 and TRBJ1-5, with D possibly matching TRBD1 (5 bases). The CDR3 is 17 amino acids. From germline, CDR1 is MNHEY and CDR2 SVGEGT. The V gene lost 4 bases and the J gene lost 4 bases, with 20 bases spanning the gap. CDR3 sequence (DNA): TGTGCCAGCAGTTTTCCCGACAGTGCTCCATCAAATCAGCCCCAGCATTTT. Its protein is CASSFPDSAPSNQPQHF.

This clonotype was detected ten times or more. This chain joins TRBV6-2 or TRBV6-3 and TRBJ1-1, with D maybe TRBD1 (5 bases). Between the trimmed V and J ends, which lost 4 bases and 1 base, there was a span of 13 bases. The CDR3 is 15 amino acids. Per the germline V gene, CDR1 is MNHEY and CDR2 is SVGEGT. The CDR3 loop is CASSSLEGTNTEAFF. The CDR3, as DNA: TGTGCCAGCAGTTCCCTTGAGGGGACGAACACTGAAGCTTTCTTT.

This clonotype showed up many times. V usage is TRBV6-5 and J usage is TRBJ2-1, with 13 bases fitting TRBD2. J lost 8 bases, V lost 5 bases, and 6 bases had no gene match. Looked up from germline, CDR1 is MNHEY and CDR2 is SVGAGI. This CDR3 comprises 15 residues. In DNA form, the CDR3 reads TGTGCCAGCAGTACGACTAGCGGGGGGTCGTATGAGCAGTTCTTC. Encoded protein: CASSTTSGGSYEQFF.

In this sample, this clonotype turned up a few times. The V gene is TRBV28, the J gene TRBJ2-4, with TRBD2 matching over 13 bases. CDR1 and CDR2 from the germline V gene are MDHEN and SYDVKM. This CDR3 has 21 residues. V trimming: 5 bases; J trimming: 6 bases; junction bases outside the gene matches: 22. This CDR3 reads CASSPPGLAGAPPLKRNIQYF. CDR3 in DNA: TGTGCCAGCAGTCCCCCCGGACTAGCGGGGGCCCCGCCTTTAAAAAGAAACATTCAGTACTTC.

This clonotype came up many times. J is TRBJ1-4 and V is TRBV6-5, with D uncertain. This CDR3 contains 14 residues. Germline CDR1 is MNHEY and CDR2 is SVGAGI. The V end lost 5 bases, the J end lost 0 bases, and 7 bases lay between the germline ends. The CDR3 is CASSVSATNEKLFF. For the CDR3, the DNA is TGTGCCAGCAGTGTGTCTGCAACTAATGAAAAACTGTTTTTT.

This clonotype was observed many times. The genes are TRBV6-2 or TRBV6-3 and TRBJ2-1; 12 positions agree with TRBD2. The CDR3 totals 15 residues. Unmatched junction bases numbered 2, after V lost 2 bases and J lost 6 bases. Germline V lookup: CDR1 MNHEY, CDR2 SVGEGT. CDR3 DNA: TGTGCCAGCAGTTACCTAGCGGGGGGGCCCAATGAGCAGTTCTTC. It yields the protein CASSYLAGGPNEQFF.

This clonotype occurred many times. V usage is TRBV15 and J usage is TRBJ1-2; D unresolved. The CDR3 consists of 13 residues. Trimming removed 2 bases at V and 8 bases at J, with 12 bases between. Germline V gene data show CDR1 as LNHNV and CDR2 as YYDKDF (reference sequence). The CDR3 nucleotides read TGTGCCACCAGCAGAAATCTCATGCGAGGCTACACCTTC. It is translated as CATSRNLMRGYTF. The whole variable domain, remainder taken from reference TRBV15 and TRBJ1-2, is DAMVIQNPRYQVTQFGKPVTLSCSQTLNHNVMYWYQQKSSQAPKLLFHYYDKDFNNEADTPDNFQSRRPNTSFCFLDIRSPGLGDTAMYLCATSRNLMRGYTFGSGTRLTVV.

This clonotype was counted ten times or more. In nucleotides, the CDR3 is TGCAGCGTTTCCGGGACTAGCAACGCAGATACGCAGTATTTT. It translates to CSVSGTSNADTQYF. V and J are TRBV29-1 and TRBJ2-3, with 9 bases lining up with TRBD2. The V gene end was trimmed by 5 bases and the J gene end by 4 bases; junction bases not matched to a gene: 7. This CDR3 spans 14 amino acids. Germline CDR1 and CDR2: SQVTM and ANQGSEA.

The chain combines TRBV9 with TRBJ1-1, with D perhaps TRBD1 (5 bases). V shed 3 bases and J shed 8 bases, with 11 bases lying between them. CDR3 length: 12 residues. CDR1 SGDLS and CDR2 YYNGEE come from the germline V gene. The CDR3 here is CASSEGLGEAFF. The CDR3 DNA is TGTGCCAGCAGCGAGGGGTTGGGAGAAGCTTTCTTT.

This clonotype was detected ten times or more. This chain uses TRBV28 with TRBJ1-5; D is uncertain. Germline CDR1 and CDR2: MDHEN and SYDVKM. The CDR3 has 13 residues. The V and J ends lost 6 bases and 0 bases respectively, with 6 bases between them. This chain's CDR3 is CASRTDSNQPQHF. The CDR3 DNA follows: TGTGCCAGCAGGACCGATAGCAATCAGCCCCAGCATTTT.

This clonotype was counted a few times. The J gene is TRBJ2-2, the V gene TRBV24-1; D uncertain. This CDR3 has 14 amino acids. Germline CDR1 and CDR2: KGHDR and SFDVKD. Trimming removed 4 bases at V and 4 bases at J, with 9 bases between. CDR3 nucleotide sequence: TGTGCCACCAGTGACTCTGCATCCACCGGGGAGCTGTTTTTT. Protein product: CATSDSASTGELFF.

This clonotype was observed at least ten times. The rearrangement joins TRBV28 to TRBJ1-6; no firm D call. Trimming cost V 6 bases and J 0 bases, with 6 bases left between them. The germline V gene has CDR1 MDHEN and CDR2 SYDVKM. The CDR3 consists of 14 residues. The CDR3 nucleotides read TGTGCCAGCAGCCCGGCCTCCTATAATTCACCCCTCCACTTT. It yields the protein CASSPASYNSPLHF.

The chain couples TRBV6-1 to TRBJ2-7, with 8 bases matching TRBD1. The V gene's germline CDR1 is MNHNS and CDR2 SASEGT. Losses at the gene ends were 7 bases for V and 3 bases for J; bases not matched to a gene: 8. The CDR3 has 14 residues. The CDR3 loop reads CASTPGTGFYEQYF. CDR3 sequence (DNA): TGTGCCAGCACCCCCGGGACAGGATTCTACGAGCAGTACTTC.

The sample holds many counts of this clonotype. CDR3 coding DNA: TGTGCCAGCAGCTTAGCATCCGGACTGCTCTACGAGCAGTACTTC. It is translated as CASSLASGLLYEQYF. V gene TRBV11-2 combines with J gene TRBJ2-7, with a possible D match to TRBD2 (5 bases). This CDR3 spans 15 amino acids. Per germline, CDR1 SGHAT and CDR2 FQNNGV. Trimming left V 1 base short and J 3 bases short, with 13 bases between.

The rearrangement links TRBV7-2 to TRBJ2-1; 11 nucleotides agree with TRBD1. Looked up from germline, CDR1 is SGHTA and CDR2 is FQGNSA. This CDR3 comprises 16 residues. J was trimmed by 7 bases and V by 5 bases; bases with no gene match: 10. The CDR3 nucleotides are TGTGCCAGCAGCCTCAAGGGGACAGGGGGACTGAATGAGCAGTTCTTC. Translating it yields CASSLKGTGGLNEQFF.

DNA of the CDR3: TGTGCCAGCAGTTGGGCGGATAACACCGGGGAGCTGTTTTTT. Protein product: CASSWADNTGELFF. The chain combines TRBV12-3 or TRBV12-4 with TRBJ2-2, with D unclear. This CDR3 contains 14 residues. The V end was cut by 4 bases, the J end by 2 bases, with 8 bases between.